A selection of T cell receptor beta chains follows, all from one sample in a study of OX40 agonist ivuxolimab in advanced cancers. The assay was immunoSEQ multiplex PCR, and TCRdb's table has in-frame clones only and misses some. The sample has 20,000 to 25,000 clones, roughly four fifths seen once. The sequencing used CD4+ or CD8+ T cells sorted from blood, collected in a trial of the OX40 agonist ivuxolimab. These receptors were collected from an adult with an advanced solid tumor such as melanoma, head and neck, liver or kidney cancer. CDR3s include the opening cysteine and the closing phenylalanine or tryptophan. The D gene is left open where the match is weak. Where a row states a size, it is once, few, many or the class of an expanded clone; other rows omit it.

NA,NA,TRBJ1-4,TRBV5-6,CASSLYGEKLFF,TGTGCCAGCAGCTTGTATGGTGAAAAACTGTTTTTT
TRBD2,NA,TRBJ2-1,TRBV7-6,CASSLGRGRSYNEQFF,TGTGCCAGCAGCTTGGGGAGGGGAAGGTCCTACAATGAGCAGTTCTTC
TRBD2,NA,TRBJ2-7,TRBV2,CASTHSGGSYEQYF,TGTGCCAGCACCCATAGCGGGGGGTCCTACGAGCAGTACTTC
TRBD2,NA,TRBJ2-5,TRBV9,CASSVASSGAETQYF,TGTGCCAGCAGCGTAGCTTCTAGCGGGGCCGAGACCCAGTACTTC
TRBD2,NA,TRBJ2-2,TRBV7-3,CASSPLAGTGELFF,TGTGCCAGCAGCCCCCTAGCGGGTACCGGGGAGCTGTTTTTT
NA,NA,TRBJ2-1,TRBV2,CASRSGSNEQFF,TGTGCCAGCCGATCCGGAAGCAATGAGCAGTTCTTC
TRBD1,NA,TRBJ2-3,TRBV9,CASTLKGARTDTQYF,TGTGCCAGCACCTTAAAGGGGGCGAGAACAGATACGCAGTATTTT
TRBD2,NA,TRBJ2-1,TRBV11-1,CASSPRLAGVGEQFF,TGTGCCAGCAGCCCTCGACTAGCGGGGGTTGGTGAGCAGTTCTTC
NA,NA,TRBJ2-7,TRBV6-5,CASTGLSYEQYF,TGTGCCAGCACGGGACTTTCCTACGAGCAGTACTTC
TRBD2,once,TRBJ2-1,TRBV27,CASSLLQAGEQFF,TGTGCCAGCAGTTTACTCCAAGCGGGAGAGCAGTTCTTC
NA,NA,TRBJ2-2,TRBV29-1,CSVAQGRTGELFF,TGCAGCGTTGCTCAGGGGAGGACCGGGGAGCTGTTTTTT
NA,NA,TRBJ1-1,TRBV13,CASSLRGVPTEAFF,TGTGCCAGCAGCTTACGTGGGGTGCCCACTGAAGCTTTCTTT
NA,NA,TRBJ1-1,TRBV15,CATSSEGHLGEAFF,TGTGCCACCAGCTCCGAGGGACACCTGGGTGAAGCTTTCTTT
NA,NA,TRBJ1-5,TRBV27,CASSLGGWGAGQPQHF,TGTGCCAGCAGTTTAGGGGGGTGGGGCGCGGGGCAGCCCCAGCATTTT
NA,few,TRBJ2-5,TRBV5-4,CASSLEGQETQYF,TGTGCCAGCAGCTTGGAGGGTCAAGAGACCCAGTACTTC
TRBD1,NA,TRBJ2-3,TRBV4-1,CASSQPRQGNTDTQYF,TGCGCCAGCAGCCAGCCTCGACAGGGAAACACAGATACGCAGTATTTT
NA,NA,TRBJ2-3,TRBV21-1,CASSKGGGGAKSTQYF,TGTGCCAGCAGCAAAGGAGGCGGGGGGGCAAAATCTACGCAGTATTTT
NA,NA,TRBJ1-1,TRBV6-5,CASSYGAGTEAFF,TGTGCCAGCAGTTACGGCGCGGGGACTGAAGCTTTCTTT
NA,NA,TRBJ2-1,TRBV9,CASSVTGFNEQFF,TGTGCCAGCAGCGTAACGGGATTCAATGAGCAGTTCTTC
NA,NA,TRBJ2-2,TRBV7-6,CASIEKNTGELFF,TGTGCCAGCATCGAGAAGAACACCGGGGAGCTGTTTTTT
TRBD1,NA,TRBJ2-5,TRBV11-2,CASSLEYRGTQYF,TGTGCCAGCAGCTTAGAATACAGGGGGACCCAGTACTTC
NA,NA,TRBJ2-5,TRBV5-1,CASRSTGSQETQYF,TGCGCCAGCAGATCCACAGGGTCCCAAGAGACCCAGTACTTC
TRBD1,NA,TRBJ1-1,TRBV7-9,CASSISVQGRTEAFF,TGTGCCAGCAGTATCTCCGTACAGGGGAGGACTGAAGCTTTCTTT
NA,NA,TRBJ1-1,TRBV5-5,CASIVAGSTEAFF,TGTGCCAGCATCGTCGCGGGGTCCACTGAAGCTTTCTTT
NA,NA,TRBJ2-7,TRBV29-1,CSVQTSSYEQYF,TGCAGCGTTCAAACTAGCTCCTACGAGCAGTACTTC
NA,NA,TRBJ2-1,TRBV7-9,CASSLGGESYNEQFF,TGTGCCAGCAGCTTAGGAGGGGAGTCCTACAATGAGCAGTTCTTC
NA,NA,TRBJ2-2,TRBV5-4,CASSLDYTGELFF,TGTGCCAGCAGCTTGGACTACACCGGGGAGCTGTTTTTT
NA,NA,TRBJ2-7,TRBV2,CASSGSYEQYF,TGTGCCAGCAGTGGGTCCTACGAGCAGTACTTC